These T cell receptor beta chains were read from a single sample in a study of CD8 T cells in Susac syndrome. TCRdb redid the calling of the immunoSEQ multiplex PCR reads with MiXCR, one entry per CDR3 protein. This sample has under 150,000 distinct CDR3 sequences, with over 80% found just once. Input material: CD8+ T cells from PBMCs. Receptors were obtained from a human donor with multiple sclerosis. Each CDR3 is given with its conserved first and last residue. D genes are given only for firm matches. Some rows mark clone size as missing; the rest say once, few, many or name a class of expanded clone.

j_call d_call clone_size v_call cdr3_nt cdr3_aa
TRBJ1-2 TRBD1 NA TRBV7-3 TGTGCCAGCAGCTCGACAGGGGGCCCTCCTAACTATGGCTACACCTTC CASSSTGGPPNYGYTF
TRBJ1-4 TRBD1 NA TRBV29-1 TGCAGCGTTGAATTAGGGACAGTGGATGAAAAACTGTTTTTT CSVELGTVDEKLFF
TRBJ2-7 NA few TRBV10-3 TGTGCCATCAGTGAGTCAAGCGAGCAGTACTTC CAISESSEQYF
TRBJ2-1 TRBD2 NA TRBV4-3 TGCGCCAGCAGCCAAGAAAGGACTAGCGAGTACAATGAGCAGTTCTTC CASSQERTSEYNEQFF
TRBJ1-5 NA few TRBV11-2 TGTGCCAGCAGCTTAGGCCATAGCAATCAGCCCCAGCATTTT CASSLGHSNQPQHF
TRBJ2-1 NA NA TRBV20-1 TGCAGTGCTAGAGAACAGGGCAATGAGCAGTTCTTC CSAREQGNEQFF
TRBJ2-3 NA few TRBV7-9 TGTGCCAGCAGCCCCGAGAGCACAGATACGCAGTATTTT CASSPESTDTQYF
TRBJ2-1 NA NA TRBV19 TGTGCCAGTATCGGGAAGAGCTCCTACAATGAGCAGTTCTTC CASIGKSSYNEQFF
TRBJ2-7 NA few TRBV4-2 TGTGCCAGCAGCCCCCGGGACGGAACCTACGAGCAGTACTTC CASSPRDGTYEQYF
TRBJ1-2 TRBD1 NA TRBV7-9 TGTGCCAGCAGTTCTCCTACAGGGGATAACAAGCCTAACTATGGCTACACCTTC CASSSPTGDNKPNYGYTF
TRBJ2-2 NA NA TRBV27 TGTGCCAGCAGTTTATCGCCCAAGAACACCGGGGAGCTGTTTTTT CASSLSPKNTGELFF
TRBJ1-2 TRBD1 NA TRBV30 TGTGCCTGGATAGGGGGCGCAGCCTACACCTTC CAWIGGAAYTF
TRBJ2-1 TRBD1 NA TRBV9 TGTGCCAGCAGCGACAGCCGGGACAGGGCGACGTGGGAGCAGTTCTTC CASSDSRDRATWEQFF
TRBJ1-2 TRBD1 NA TRBV28 TGTGCCAGCAGTCTCAAGAGGACAGGCCTCTATGGCTACACCTTC CASSLKRTGLYGYTF
TRBJ2-7 NA NA TRBV14 TGTGCCAGCAGCCAAGTTGCCGGTACCTACGAGCAGTACTTC CASSQVAGTYEQYF
TRBJ1-3 NA NA TRBV4-1 TGCGCCAGCAGCCCCCCCTATCGAGGGCCGGGAAACACCATATATTTT CASSPPYRGPGNTIYF
TRBJ2-1 TRBD1 NA TRBV4-1 TGCGCCAGCAGTTACCGACAGGGTTACAATGAGCAGTTCTTC CASSYRQGYNEQFF
TRBJ2-1 NA NA TRBV19 TGTGCCAGCACTTCAATTATTCGACACACAGAATACAATGAGCAGTTCTTC CASTSIIRHTEYNEQFF
TRBJ2-3 NA once TRBV29-1 TGCAGCGTTGTATTCGTGGGACTGGCTACAGATACGCAGTATTTT CSVVFVGLATDTQYF
TRBJ1-1 NA NA TRBV7-9 TGTGCCAGCAGCCTTAACTTGACAGTAACGAACACTGAAGCTTTCTTT CASSLNLTVTNTEAFF
TRBJ1-1 NA NA TRBV13 TGTGCCAGCAGCTTCCCCTCTGTATTCCAGGGGGCTTTCTTT CASSFPSVFQGAFF
TRBJ1-1 NA NA TRBV14 TGTGCCAGCAGCGCGGGGGGAAAAGCTTTCTTT CASSAGGKAFF
TRBJ2-3 TRBD2 once TRBV6-4 TGTGCCAGCAGTGAGCGGGGGGGCACAGATACGCAGTATTTT CASSERGGTDTQYF
TRBJ1-5 NA NA TRBV7-8 TGTGCCAGCAGCCCTCTAGGATGGGACAAGTCCCAGCATTTT CASSPLGWDKSQHF
TRBJ2-7 NA NA TRBV11-2 TGTGCCAGCAGCTTAGATCTACCCTACGAGCAGTACTTC CASSLDLPYEQYF
TRBJ2-3 NA NA TRBV4-1 TGCGCCAGCAGCCAATCACCCCCCCCGAGGGGGGTAACAGATACGCAGTATTTT CASSQSPPPRGVTDTQYF
TRBJ2-2 NA few TRBV5-1 TGCGCCAGCAGGAGGAACGGGGAGCTGTTTTTT CASRRNGELFF
TRBJ2-2 NA NA TRBV11-2 TGTGCCAGCCACAGGGGGGGTGGACAGGTCACCGGGGAGCTGTTTTTT CASHRGGGQVTGELFF
TRBJ2-3 NA NA TRBV7-9 TGTGCCAGCACCTCGTGGGCAGATACGCAGTATTTT CASTSWADTQYF
TRBJ1-5 NA NA TRBV28 TGTGCCAGCAGCAACATGGGGCAGCCCCAGCATTTT CASSNMGQPQHF
TRBJ2-7 TRBD2 NA TRBV4-1 TGCGCCAGCAGCCATAGACTAGCGGGGAACTCCTACGAGCAGTACTTC CASSHRLAGNSYEQYF
TRBJ1-2 NA NA TRBV9 TGTGCCAGCAGCGGGGCCCCGGGGGGAGCTTATGGCTACACCTTC CASSGAPGGAYGYTF